The clone carrying this TCR beta chain is medium-sized within its sample. This record comes from a study of T cells in localized non-small cell lung cancer. Generated by immunoSEQ multiplex PCR, the TCRdb table keeps only in-frame clones and is missing some. The sample has about 1,800 clones, more than 15% seen once. V was pared by 5 bases and J by 5 bases, with 24 bases between. Germline V lookup: CDR1 SGHNT, CDR2 YENEEA. The CDR3 has 17 residues. The receptor's source is a man between 35 and 75 years old with stage II squamous cell lung carcinoma. Sequencing was performed on normal lung tissue next to the tumor, taken before any cancer treatment. The chain has TRBV11-3 and TRBJ1-2, with D perhaps TRBD1 (6 bases). Here the CDR3 DNA reads TGTGCCAGCAGCCTCACAGAGGATTTCGGGGGCTCTTATGGCTACACCTTC. This gives the protein CASSLTEDFGGSYGYTF.